Sequencing of this T cell receptor beta chain was carried out in a study of T cell clonality in common variable immunodeficiency. V trimming: 4 bases; J trimming: 3 bases; junction bases outside the gene matches: 3. Germline lookup yields CDR1 ENHRY and CDR2 SYGVKD. CDR3 length equals 14 residues. This clone showed up many times. The sequenced fragment ends 3 residues before the CDR3 boundary, so the rest is inferred from the germline J gene. Profiled with immunoSEQ multiplex PCR; TCRdb holds only in-frame clones, not every one. The data show approximately 30,000 clones, none appearing only once, with roughly 4.5% held by the ten largest.

This sequence originates from a person aged 18-70 years in good health. Sequenced sample: peripheral blood mononuclear cells. This sequence joins TRBV10-3 and TRBJ2-5, with TRBD2 matching 9 bases. The sequenced part of the CDR3 DNA is TGTGCCATCAGTGGTATAGCGGGAGAAGAGACC. Amino acids: CAISGIAGEET. The entire CDR3 sequence reads CAISGIAGEETQYF.